This TCR beta chain was sequenced during a study of blood T cell repertoires in COVID-19. About the research overall: There were acute and convalescent COVID-19 samples, and they came from the United States, Italy and Spain.

Authors' analysis steps: For nucleated cells, counts were estimated from reference gene primer amplification. This table comes from immunoSEQ multiplex PCR, and its TCRdb copy is limited to in-frame clones, with some not included. D and trimming come from the DNA, and the V and J calls and clone size come from that table. The top ten clones hold approximately 5.1% of a sample with around 250,000 clones, roughly 85% of them seen once. The germline CDR1 and CDR2 sequences are LNHNV and YYDKDF (reference sequence). Trimming pared 1 base from V and 6 bases from J, leaving 10 bases between. The CDR3 loop spans 13 amino acids.

The receptor comes from a middle-aged man with active or convalescent COVID-19. V is TRBV15 and J is TRBJ2-7; weak D call: TRBD1 (5 bases). Specimen: peripheral blood. The CDR3: CATSRGQSGEQYF. The CDR3 DNA is TGTGCCACCAGCAGAGGACAGTCGGGCGAGCAGTACTTC.